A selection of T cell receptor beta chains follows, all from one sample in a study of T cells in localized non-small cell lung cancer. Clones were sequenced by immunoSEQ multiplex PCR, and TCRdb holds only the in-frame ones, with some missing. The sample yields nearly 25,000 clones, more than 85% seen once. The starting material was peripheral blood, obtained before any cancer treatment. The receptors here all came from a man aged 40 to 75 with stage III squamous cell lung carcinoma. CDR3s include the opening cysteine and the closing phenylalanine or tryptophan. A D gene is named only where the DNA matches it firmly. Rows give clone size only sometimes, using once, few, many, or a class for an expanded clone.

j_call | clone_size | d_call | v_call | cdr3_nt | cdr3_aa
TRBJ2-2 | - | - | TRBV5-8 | TGTGCCAGCAGCTCCCTACAGTGGGCAGCCAACACCGGGGAGCTGTTTTTT | CASSSLQWAANTGELFF
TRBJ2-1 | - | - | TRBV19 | TGTGCCAGTCGTCCCCCCGGGGGAAACAATGAGCAGTTCTTC | CASRPPGGNNEQFF
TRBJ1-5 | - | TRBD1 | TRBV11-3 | TGTGCCAGCAGCTTAGCTCCGGGACAGGGGAATCAGCCCCAGCATTTT | CASSLAPGQGNQPQHF
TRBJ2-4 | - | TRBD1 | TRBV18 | TGTGCCAGCTCACCAGGGGACAGGGGAGAAGAACTGTACTTC | CASSPGDRGEELYF
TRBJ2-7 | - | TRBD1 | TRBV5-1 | TGCGCCAGCAGCACACGGGACAGGTTGTACGAGCAGTACTTC | CASSTRDRLYEQYF
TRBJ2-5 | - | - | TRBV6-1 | TGTGCCAGCAGCCGGTACCAAGAGACCCAGTACTTC | CASSRYQETQYF
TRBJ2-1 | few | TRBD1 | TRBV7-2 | TGTGCCAGCAGCTCCCAGGGGACAGAGTACAATGAGCAGTTCTTC | CASSSQGTEYNEQFF
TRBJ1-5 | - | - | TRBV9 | TGTGCCAGCAGCGTGAGTACTAGCAATCAGCCCCAGCATTTT | CASSVSTSNQPQHF
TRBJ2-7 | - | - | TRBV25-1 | TGTGCCAGCAGTGATTCCCTCTCTGGTGAGCAGTACTTC | CASSDSLSGEQYF
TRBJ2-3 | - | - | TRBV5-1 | TGCGCCAGCAGCTTTGTCCAGGGAACAGATACGCAGTATTTT | CASSFVQGTDTQYF
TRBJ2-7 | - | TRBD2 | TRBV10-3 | TGTGCCATCAGTGATCCGACTAGCGGGAAGTACGAGCAGTACTTC | CAISDPTSGKYEQYF
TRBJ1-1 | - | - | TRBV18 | TGTGCCAGCTCACCACCGGCCAGCTCGAACACTGAAGCTTTCTTT | CASSPPASSNTEAFF